Each of the 11 T cell receptor beta chains below was sequenced from the same sample in a study of blood T cell repertoires in COVID-19. Sequencing was performed with immunoSEQ multiplex PCR; in TCRdb, only in-frame clones are kept and a portion is missing. The sample contains around 230,000 clones, 88% of which appear only once. The sequencing sample was made of PBMCs or T cells enriched from blood (not recorded which). The receptors come from a woman aged 40 to 49 with acute COVID-19.

The chain combines TRBV19 with TRBJ2-2; 8 bases agree with TRBD1. The CDR3 has 15 amino acids. The V segment lost 6 bases and the J segment 3 bases; nucleotides outside the gene matches: 6. Germline V gene lookup returns CDR1 LNHDA and CDR2 SQIVND (reference sequence). The CDR3 DNA is TGTGCCAGTAGGCCGGACAGGGATGACACCGGGGAGCTGTTTTTT. This gives the protein CASRPDRDDTGELFF.

This chain joins TRBV3-1 (or the pseudogene TRBV3-2) and TRBJ1-1; D unclear. The germline V gene has CDR1 LGHDT and CDR2 YNNKEL (reference sequence). The V end was cut by 0 bases, the J end by 3 bases, with 8 bases between. The CDR3 has 14 residues. The CDR3 sequence is CASSQDVRYTEAFF. The CDR3 DNA reads TGTGCCAGCAGCCAAGACGTCCGTTACACTGAAGCTTTCTTT.

The rearrangement joins TRBV29-1 to TRBJ2-5; 11 nucleotides match TRBD2. V lost 6 bases to trimming and J lost 5 bases; unmatched junction nucleotides: 8. CDR1 SQVTM and CDR2 ANQGSEA come from the germline V gene. The length of the CDR3 is 14 residues. In nucleotides, the CDR3 is TGCAGCGTCGCAGTAGCGGGAGGGGCGGAGACCCAGTACTTC. Translated, it gives CSVAVAGGAETQYF.

This chain uses TRBV4-2 with TRBJ2-2; 8 bases are a match to TRBD2. The junction had 0 bases not matched to a gene; V was cut back by 0 bases and J by 0 bases. Per germline, CDR1 LGHNA and CDR2 YNFKEQ. The CDR3 extends over 16 amino acids. CDR3 in DNA: TGTGCCAGCAGCCAAGAGGGACTAGCGAACACCGGGGAGCTGTTTTTT. Amino acid sequence: CASSQEGLANTGELFF.

The chain uses TRBV29-1 and TRBJ2-1, with TRBD2 matching 8 bases. This CDR3 has 14 amino acids. The germline CDR1 and CDR2 sequences are SQVTM and ANQGSEA. V was pared by 3 bases and J by 3 bases, with 4 bases of the junction left unmatched. The CDR3 coding sequence is TGCAGCGTTGATAGCGGGGCCTACTACAATGAGCAGTTCTTC. This encodes CSVDSGAYYNEQFF.

This clone was seen a single time. This chain connects TRBV30 to TRBJ1-2; D might be TRBD1 (6 bases). Deletions cut 0 bases from V and 4 bases from J, with 12 bases between. Germline assignment: CDR1 GTSNPN and CDR2 SVGIG (reference sequence). The CDR3 has 14 residues. CDR3 DNA sequence: TGTGCCTGGAGTGTATCGGGGGGCCTCTATGGCTACACCTTC. It yields the protein CAWSVSGGLYGYTF.

The genes are TRBV6-2 or TRBV6-3 and TRBJ1-1; D remains unclear. The germline V gene has CDR1 MNHEY and CDR2 SVGEGT. The CDR3 is made up of 12 amino acids. Trimming took off 1 base at V and 5 bases at J, with 5 bases between the two ends. The DNA of the CDR3 is TGTGCCAGCAGTTACTTACGGACTGAAGCTTTCTTT. Protein product: CASSYLRTEAFF.

The rearrangement links TRBV15 to TRBJ1-3; perhaps TRBD1 as D (6 bases). V shed 0 bases and J shed 4 bases, with 13 bases lying between them. Germline V gene sequence: CDR1 LNHNV, CDR2 YYDKDF (reference sequence). The length of the CDR3 is 16 residues. The CDR3 is CATSRDPQGSGNTIYF. The CDR3 DNA reads TGTGCCACCAGCAGAGATCCGCAGGGGTCCGGAAACACCATATATTTT.

V gene TRBV29-1 combines with J gene TRBJ1-2, with D possibly matching TRBD1 (6 bases). V was cut by 8 bases and J by 6 bases, with 10 bases left in between. CDR1 is SQVTM, CDR2 ANQGSEA, per germline. The CDR3 length is 10 residues. Here the CDR3 reads CSTGQNGYTF. The CDR3 nucleotides are TGCAGCACCGGACAGAATGGCTACACCTTC.

V and J are TRBV19 and TRBJ2-7, with D unclear. Looked up from germline, CDR1 is LNHDA and CDR2 is SQIVND (reference sequence). V was pared by 8 bases and J by 6 bases, with 17 bases between. CDR3 size: 13 residues. CDR3 nucleotide sequence: TGTGCCAGTGCTAACTCCGTCGTCGGCGAGCAGTACGTC. Its translation is CASANSVVGEQYV.

The chain links TRBV7-2 to TRBJ2-3; 7 bases line up with TRBD2. Germline V gene lookup returns CDR1 SGHTA and CDR2 FQGNSA. Trimming removed 7 bases from V and 0 bases from J; junction bases left unmatched: 4. The CDR3 is 14 amino acids. This CDR3 reads CASTPAGSTDTQYF. The CDR3 coding sequence is TGTGCCAGCACCCCAGCGGGAAGCACAGATACGCAGTATTTT.